This entry describes one T cell receptor beta chain. Its antigen is not identified. Given a much more abundant clone one base away, this may be a read error. The CDR3 spans 15 residues. CDR1 SGHRS and CDR2 YFSETQ come from the germline V gene. In TCRdb, the reads were re-called with MiXCR into one record per CDR3 protein. The table includes around 800,000 distinct CDR3 sequences, approximately 32% detected once. The data originate from a study of T cell repertoires in cytomegalovirus infection. Looking at the study overall: Recently identified HLA-C-restricted CMV epitopes were among the peptides used. The public TCR beta signatures pointed to both CMV infection and matching HLA type. General study points: Summed frequency of public TCR beta families distinguished CMV carriers with the relevant HLA.

The sequence derives from a human donor in good health (CMV status not recorded). Some clones in this sample may be carry-over from other donors' samples. Sequenced material: cultured CD8+ T cells from PBMCs, taken from culture after CMV antigen stimulation. The rearrangement uses TRBV5-1 and TRBJ1-4, with 8 bases aligning to TRBD1. CDR3 nucleotides: TGCACCAGCAGCTTTCTGACAGGGGACTCCGGAAAACTGTTTTTT. Translation gives CTSSFLTGDSGKLFF. The full variable domain, with the rest looked up from reference TRBV5-1 and TRBJ1-4, is KAGVTQTPRYLIKTRGQQVTLSCSPISGHRSVSWYQQTPGQGLQFLFEYFSETQRNKGNFPGRFSGRQFSNSRSEMNVSTLELGDSALYLCTSSFLTGDSGKLFFGSGTQLSVL.